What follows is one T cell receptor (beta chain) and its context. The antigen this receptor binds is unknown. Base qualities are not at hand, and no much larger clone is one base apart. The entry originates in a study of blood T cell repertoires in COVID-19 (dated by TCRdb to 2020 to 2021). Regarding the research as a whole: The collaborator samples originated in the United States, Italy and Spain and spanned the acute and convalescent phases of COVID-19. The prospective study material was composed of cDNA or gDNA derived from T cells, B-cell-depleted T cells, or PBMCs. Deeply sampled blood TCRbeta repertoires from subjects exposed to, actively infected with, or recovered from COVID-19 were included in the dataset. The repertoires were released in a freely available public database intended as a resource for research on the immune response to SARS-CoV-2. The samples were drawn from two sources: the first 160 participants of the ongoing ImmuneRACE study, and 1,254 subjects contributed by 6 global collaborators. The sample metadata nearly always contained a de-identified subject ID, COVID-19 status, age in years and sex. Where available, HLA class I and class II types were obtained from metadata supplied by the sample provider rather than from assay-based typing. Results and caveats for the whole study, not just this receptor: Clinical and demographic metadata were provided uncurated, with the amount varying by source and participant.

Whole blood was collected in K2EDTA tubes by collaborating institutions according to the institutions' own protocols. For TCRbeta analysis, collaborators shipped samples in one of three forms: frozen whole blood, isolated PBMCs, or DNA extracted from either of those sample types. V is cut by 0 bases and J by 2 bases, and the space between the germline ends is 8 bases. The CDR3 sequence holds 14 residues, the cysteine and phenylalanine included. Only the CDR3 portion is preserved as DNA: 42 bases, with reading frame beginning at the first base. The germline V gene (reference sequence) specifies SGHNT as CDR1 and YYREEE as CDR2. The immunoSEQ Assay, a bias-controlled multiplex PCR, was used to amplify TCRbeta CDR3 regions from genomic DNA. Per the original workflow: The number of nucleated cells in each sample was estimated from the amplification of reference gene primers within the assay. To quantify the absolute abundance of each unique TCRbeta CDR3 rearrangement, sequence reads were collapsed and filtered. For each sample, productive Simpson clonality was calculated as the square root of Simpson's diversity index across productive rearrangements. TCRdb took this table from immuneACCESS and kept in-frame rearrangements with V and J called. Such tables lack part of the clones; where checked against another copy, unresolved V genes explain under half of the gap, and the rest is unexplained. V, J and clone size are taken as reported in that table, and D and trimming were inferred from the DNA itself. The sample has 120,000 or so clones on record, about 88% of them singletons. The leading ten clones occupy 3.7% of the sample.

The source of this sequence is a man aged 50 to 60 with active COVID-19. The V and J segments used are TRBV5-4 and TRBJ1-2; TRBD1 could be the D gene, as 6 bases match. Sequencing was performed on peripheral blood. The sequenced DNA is TGTGCCAGCAGCTTGGCTACAGGGAACTATGGCTACACCTTC. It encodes CASSLATGNYGYTF.